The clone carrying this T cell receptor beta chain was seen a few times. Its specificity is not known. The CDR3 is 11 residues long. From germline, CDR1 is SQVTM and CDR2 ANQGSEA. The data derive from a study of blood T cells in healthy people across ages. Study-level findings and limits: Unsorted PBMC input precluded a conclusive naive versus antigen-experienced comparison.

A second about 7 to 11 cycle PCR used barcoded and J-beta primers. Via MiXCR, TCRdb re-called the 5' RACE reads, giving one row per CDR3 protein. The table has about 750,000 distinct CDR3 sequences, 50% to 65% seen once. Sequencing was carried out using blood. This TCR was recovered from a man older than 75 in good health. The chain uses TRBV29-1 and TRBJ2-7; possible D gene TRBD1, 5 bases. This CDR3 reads CKGPHSYEQYF. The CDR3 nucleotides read TGCAAGGGGCCTCACTCCTACGAGCAGTACTTC.